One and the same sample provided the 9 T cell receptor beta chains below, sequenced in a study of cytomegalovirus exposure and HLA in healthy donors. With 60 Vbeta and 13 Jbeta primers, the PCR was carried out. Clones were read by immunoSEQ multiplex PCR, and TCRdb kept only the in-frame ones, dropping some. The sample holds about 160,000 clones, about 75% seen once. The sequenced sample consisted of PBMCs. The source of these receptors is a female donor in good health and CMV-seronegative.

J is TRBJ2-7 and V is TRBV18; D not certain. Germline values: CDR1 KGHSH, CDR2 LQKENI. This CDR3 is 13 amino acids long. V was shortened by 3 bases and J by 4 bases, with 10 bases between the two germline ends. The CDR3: CASSPPQIYEQYF. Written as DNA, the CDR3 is TGTGCCAGCTCACCGCCCCAGATATACGAGCAGTACTTC.

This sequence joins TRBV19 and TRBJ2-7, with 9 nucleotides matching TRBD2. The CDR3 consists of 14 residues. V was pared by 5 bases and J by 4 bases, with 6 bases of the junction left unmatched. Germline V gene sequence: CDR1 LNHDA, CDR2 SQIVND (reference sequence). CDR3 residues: CASSPSGGKYEQYF. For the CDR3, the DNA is TGTGCCAGTAGTCCCAGCGGGGGGAAGTACGAGCAGTACTTC.

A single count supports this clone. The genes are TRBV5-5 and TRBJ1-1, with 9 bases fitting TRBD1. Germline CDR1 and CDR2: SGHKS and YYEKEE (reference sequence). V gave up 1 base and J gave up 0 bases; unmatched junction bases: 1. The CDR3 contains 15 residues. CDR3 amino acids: CASSLWTGVNTEAFF. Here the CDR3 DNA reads TGTGCCAGCAGCTTGTGGACAGGGGTGAACACTGAAGCTTTCTTT.

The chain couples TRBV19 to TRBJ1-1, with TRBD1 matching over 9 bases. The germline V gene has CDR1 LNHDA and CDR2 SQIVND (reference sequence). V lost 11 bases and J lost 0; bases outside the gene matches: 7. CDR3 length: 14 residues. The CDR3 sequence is CASMGQGMNTEAFF. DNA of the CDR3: TGTGCCTCGATGGGACAGGGCATGAACACTGAAGCTTTCTTT.

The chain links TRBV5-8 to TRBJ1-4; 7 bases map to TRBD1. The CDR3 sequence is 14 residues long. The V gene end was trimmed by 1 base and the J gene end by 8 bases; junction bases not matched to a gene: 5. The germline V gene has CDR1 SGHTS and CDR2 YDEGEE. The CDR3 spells CASSLWGQQEKLFF. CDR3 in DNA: TGTGCCAGCAGCTTGTGGGGACAGCAGGAAAAACTGTTTTTT.

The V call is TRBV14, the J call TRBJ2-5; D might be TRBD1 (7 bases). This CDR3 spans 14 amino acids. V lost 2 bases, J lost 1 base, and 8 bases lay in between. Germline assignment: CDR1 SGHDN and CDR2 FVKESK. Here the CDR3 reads CASSQQGGQETQYF. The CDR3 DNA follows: TGTGCCAGCAGCCAACAGGGGGGCCAAGAGACCCAGTACTTC.

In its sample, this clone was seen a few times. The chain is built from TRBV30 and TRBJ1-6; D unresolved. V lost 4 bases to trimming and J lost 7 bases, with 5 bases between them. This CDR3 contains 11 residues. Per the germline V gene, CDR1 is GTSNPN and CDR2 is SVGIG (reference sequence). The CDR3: CAWTENSPLHF. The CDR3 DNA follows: TGTGCCTGGACAGAAAATTCACCCCTCCACTTT.

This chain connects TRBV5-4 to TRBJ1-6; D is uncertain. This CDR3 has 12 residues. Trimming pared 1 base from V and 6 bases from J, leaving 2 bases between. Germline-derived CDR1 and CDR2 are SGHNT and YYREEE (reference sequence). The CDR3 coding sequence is TGTGCCAGCAGCTTGCGTAATTCACCCCTCCACTTT. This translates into CASSLRNSPLHF. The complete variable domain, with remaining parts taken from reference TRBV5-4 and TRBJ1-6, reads ETGVTQSPTHLIKTRGQQVTLRCSSQSGHNTVSWYQQALGQGPQFIFQYYREEENGRGNFPPRFSGLQFPNYSSELNVNALELDDSALYLCASSLRNSPLHFGNGTRLTVT.

The CDR3 here is CAWSSRDRHPYGYTF. The DNA of the CDR3 is TGTGCCTGGAGTTCACGCGACAGGCATCCCTATGGCTACACCTTC. This rearrangement joins TRBV30 to TRBJ2-7, with D possibly matching TRBD1 (6 bases). With the DNA end fitting TRBJ1-2 better, the J assignment may be wrong. The CDR3 consists of 15 residues. Germline V gene data show CDR1 as GTSNPN and CDR2 as SVGIG (reference sequence).